This T cell receptor (beta chain) was identified during a study of beta chain features in type 1 diabetes. Study-level information: Patients and healthy donors were similar in age, gender and cell yields. The study's findings and limits: The study found fewer insertions and more deletions at VDJ junctions in type 1 diabetes patients. Possibly, sequencing cDNA over-represented cells that had high TCR expression levels. The similarity of naive, central memory and Treg TCRB repertoires appeared greater among patients than among healthy donors.

Since all of the isolated RNA was reverse transcribed, expressed TCRB transcripts were what got sequenced. TCRdb keeps only in-frame clones here, not all; method: immunoSEQ multiplex PCR. The data show 130,000 or so clones, with roughly 10% seen just once and 0.65% held by the top ten. Germline V gene sequence: CDR1 SGHRS, CDR2 YFSETQ. There are 15 residues in the CDR3. V was trimmed by 5 bases and J by 0 bases, leaving 14 bases between them. Comment on this clone: As yet, its antigen is unknown.

Sequencing input: central memory CD4+ T cells from blood. The TCR comes from a middle-aged woman in good health. V usage is TRBV5-1 and J usage is TRBJ1-2; unclear D gene. This chain's CDR3 is CASRKEFGSNYGYTF. The CDR3 DNA sequence: TGCGCCAGCAGGAAGGAGTTTGGTTCTAACTATGGCTACACCTTC.